Listed below are T cell receptor beta chains from one sample, sequenced in a study of shared clonotypes between healthy human individuals. Assay used: immunoSEQ multiplex PCR; TCRdb lists only in-frame clones, some missing. In the table there are 190,000 or so clones, approximately 62% of which are singletons. Sample: memory CD4+ T cells sorted from blood. The receptor set was obtained from a man between 25 and 39 years old in good health. The conserved cysteine and the conserved F or W are not part of the CDR3 here. The order of the fields is V gene, D gene, CDR3 length, J gene, CDR3 protein. A D gene is named only where the DNA matches it firmly.

TRBV4-3	.	13	TRBJ1-2	ASSHDYGAYYGYT
TRBV5-6	.	14	TRBJ2-1	ASSWEVSSLYNEQF
TRBV5-4	.	11	TRBJ2-3	ASSLDVPDTQY
TRBV2	.	15	TRBJ2-6	ASSEGTPGSGTNVLT
TRBV4-3	.	12	TRBJ2-6	ASSHFEGANVLT
TRBV5-4	.	12	TRBJ2-1	ASSLSVPNNEQF
TRBV7-8	.	14	TRBJ2-7	ASSPTSGIRDNEQY
TRBV15	.	14	TRBJ1-5	ATSRPGGGLEKPQH
TRBV10-3	.	12	TRBJ2-2	AISPGAKTGELF
TRBV5-4	.	13	TRBJ2-5	ASSLDRAGQETQY
TRBV7-2	TRBD2	14	TRBJ2-5	ASSSSGASGQETQY
TRBV29-1	.	13	TRBJ1-1	SVAQLSGLNTEAF
TRBV5-1	.	15	TRBJ2-5	ASSLAVFLGEQETQY
TRBV7-9	.	9	TRBJ2-5	ASSYSETQY
TRBV10-3	.	10	TRBJ2-1	AISESGDEQF
TRBV7-7	.	12	TRBJ2-5	ASSLGQGFETQY
TRBV5-1	.	13	TRBJ2-1	ASSLELDYNREQF
TRBV27	TRBD2	12	TRBJ2-7	ASRPGLAGDEQY